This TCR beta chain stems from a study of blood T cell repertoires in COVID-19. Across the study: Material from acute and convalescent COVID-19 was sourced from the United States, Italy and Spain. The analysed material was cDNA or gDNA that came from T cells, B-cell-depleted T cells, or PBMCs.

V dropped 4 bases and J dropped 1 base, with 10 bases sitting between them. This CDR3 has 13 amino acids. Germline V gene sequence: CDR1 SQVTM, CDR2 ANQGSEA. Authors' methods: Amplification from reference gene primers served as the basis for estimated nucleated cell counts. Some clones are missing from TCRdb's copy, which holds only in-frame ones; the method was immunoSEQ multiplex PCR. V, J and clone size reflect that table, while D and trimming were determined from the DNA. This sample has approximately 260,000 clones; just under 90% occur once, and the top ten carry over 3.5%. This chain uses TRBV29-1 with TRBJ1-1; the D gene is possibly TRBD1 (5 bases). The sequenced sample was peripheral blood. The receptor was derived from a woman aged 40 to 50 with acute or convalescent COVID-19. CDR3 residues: CSVVAGWNTEAFF. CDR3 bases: TGCAGCGTTGTGGCAGGGTGGAACACTGAAGCTTTCTTT.